The clone carrying this T cell receptor (beta chain) appeared a few times. The repertoire was sequenced with immunoSEQ multiplex PCR; TCRdb's copy has only in-frame clones and lacks some. This repertoire shows around 200,000 clones, roughly 90% found once; its top ten account for 1.5% to 2%. The data derive from a study of blood T cell repertoires in COVID-19. This sequence was found in a young man with active or convalescent COVID-19. The sample comprised peripheral blood.

CDR3 sequence reads: CAYQSGIGTGELFF. The CDR3 coding sequence is TGTGCGTATCAAAGCGGGATAGGCACCGGGGAGCTGTTTTTT. The V and J genes are TRBV5-4 and TRBJ2-2; 7 nucleotides agree with TRBD2. The CDR3 spans 14 residues. CDR1 is SGHNT and CDR2 is YYREEE in the germline V gene (reference sequence).